A selection of T cell receptor beta chains follows, all from one sample in a study of cytomegalovirus exposure and HLA in healthy donors. Profiled with immunoSEQ multiplex PCR; TCRdb holds only in-frame clones, not every one. In the table there are under 250,000 clones, 65% to 90% of which are singletons. The sequencing input was PBMCs. The receptors were sampled from a woman between 45 and 60 years old in good health and CMV-seronegative. Each CDR3 is given with its conserved first and last residue. D genes are given only for firm matches. Size is stated for part of the rows, as once, few or many counts, or as a class when the clone is expanded.

>TRBV28|.|TRBD1|TRBJ2-7
CASGGTGPSYEQYF
TGTGCCAGCGGGGGGACAGGACCCTCCTACGAGCAGTACTTC
>TRBV28|.|TRBD1|TRBJ1-6
CASSLGTGAYNSPLHF
TGTGCCAGCAGTTTGGGGACAGGGGCTTATAATTCACCCCTCCACTTT
>TRBV19|few|.|TRBJ1-1
CASSYYRDTEAFF
TGTGCCAGTAGTTACTACAGGGACACTGAAGCTTTCTTT
>TRBV7-6|.|TRBD2|TRBJ2-1
CASSLAISSGSSNEQFF
TGTGCCAGCAGCTTAGCGATTTCTAGCGGGAGTAGCAATGAGCAGTTCTTC
>TRBV15|.|.|TRBJ1-1
CATSVAEAFF
TGTGCCACCAGCGTGGCAGAAGCTTTCTTT
>TRBV15|.|TRBD2|TRBJ2-7
CATERTSGSYEQYF
TGTGCCACCGAGCGGACTAGCGGGAGCTACGAGCAGTACTTC
>TRBV19|.|.|TRBJ1-4
CASGTGPPYEKLFF
TGTGCCAGCGGTACAGGCCCCCCGTATGAAAAACTGTTTTTT
>TRBV28|few|.|TRBJ1-2
CASSPGAANYGYTF
TGTGCCAGCAGTCCAGGGGCGGCTAACTATGGCTACACCTTC
>TRBV4-2|.|.|TRBJ1-3
CASSPRSGAGDTIYF
TGTGCCAGCAGCCCGAGGTCCGGGGCAGGGGACACCATATATTTT
>TRBV19|once|TRBD1|TRBJ1-1
CASSIQGQGAYSEAFF
TGTGCCAGTAGTATACAGGGACAGGGGGCGTATAGTGAAGCTTTCTTT
>TRBV7-3|.|.|TRBJ1-3
CASSFSGGSGNTIYF
TGTGCCAGCAGCTTTTCAGGAGGCTCTGGAAACACCATATATTTT
>TRBV18|.|.|TRBJ1-2
CASSPQEGYGYTF
TGTGCCAGCTCACCACAGGAGGGCTATGGCTACACCTTC
>TRBV28|.|.|TRBJ1-5
CASNGHLNQPQHF
TGTGCCAGCAATGGACACCTCAATCAGCCCCAGCATTTT
>TRBV15|.|TRBD1|TRBJ2-7
CATSRVGQGSIYEQYF
TGTGCCACCAGCAGAGTGGGACAGGGTAGCATCTACGAGCAGTACTTC